The 22 T cell receptor beta chains in this list originate from one sample, sequenced in a study of cytomegalovirus exposure and HLA in healthy donors. The PCR made use of 60 Vbeta and 13 Jbeta primers. Profiled with immunoSEQ multiplex PCR; TCRdb holds only in-frame clones, not every one. The sample has around 97,000 clones; 55% to 80% are singletons. Sequencing was done on a sample of PBMCs. The receptor set was obtained from a man aged 35 to 55 in good health and CMV-seronegative.

This chain links TRBV7-9 with TRBJ2-1; 10 bases fit TRBD2. V dropped 5 bases and J dropped 7; count of bases not matched to a gene: 11. Germline V gene sequence: CDR1 SEHNR, CDR2 FQNEAQ (reference sequence). The CDR3 sequence is 16 residues long. The CDR3 bases are TGTGCCAGCAGCGCTCCATCTAGCGGGGGTACAAATGAGCAGTTCTTC. It encodes CASSAPSSGGTNEQFF.

The chain combines TRBV7-8 with TRBJ2-3; 9 bases are a match to TRBD2. Losses at the gene ends were 2 bases for V and 2 bases for J; bases not matched to a gene: 14. This CDR3 is built from 19 residues. Germline V gene sequence: CDR1 SGHVS, CDR2 FQNEAQ. DNA for the CDR3: TGTGCCAGCAGCTTATCCCTTCTGTCTAGCGGGGCAACCACAGATACGCAGTATTTT. This codes for CASSLSLLSSGATTDTQYF.

The chain combines TRBV13 with TRBJ2-7, with 7 bases identical to TRBD2. Germline V lookup: CDR1 PRHDT, CDR2 FYEKMQ (reference sequence). The CDR3 is 14 residues long. J was trimmed by 3 bases and V by 3 bases; bases with no gene match: 5. DNA for the CDR3: TGTGCCAGCAGCTTTTCTGGGAGGGGCTACGAGCAGTACTTC. Protein product: CASSFSGRGYEQYF.

V gene TRBV7-3 combines with J gene TRBJ2-3; TRBD1 is a possible D gene (5 bases). Germline lookup yields CDR1 SGHTA and CDR2 FQGTGA. Trimming cost V 5 bases and J 2 bases, with 14 bases left between them. The CDR3 loop spans 15 amino acids. CDR3 sequence: CASSTQGGYTDTQYF. As DNA, the CDR3 is TGTGCCAGCAGCACGCAGGGTGGGTACACAGATACGCAGTATTTT.

In its sample, this clone was seen a few times. The J gene is TRBJ1-1, the V gene TRBV4-1; D gene unclear. The CDR3 is 15 residues long. The V gene lost 4 bases and the J gene lost 5 bases, with 17 bases spanning the gap. CDR1 and CDR2 (germline): MGHRA, YSYEKL. For the CDR3, the DNA is TGCGCCAGCAGCCGAGGAAGTGGGTATCAAACTGAAGCTTTCTTT. Translating gives CASSRGSGYQTEAFF.

This clone has more than one count but fewer than ten. This chain connects TRBV5-6 to TRBJ1-5; D not resolved. CDR3 length equals 15 residues. V lost 0 bases and J lost 6, with 13 bases in between. Germline CDR1 reads SGHDT; CDR2 reads YYEEEE. The CDR3 loop is CASSLGRSVTQPQHF. The CDR3 nucleotides are TGTGCCAGCAGCTTGGGCAGGTCGGTCACTCAGCCCCAGCATTTT.

This clone was seen a few times. This chain connects TRBV4-1 to TRBJ2-1; D is undetermined. Trimming took 3 bases from V and 5 from J, leaving 17 bases between them. Germline V gene lookup returns CDR1 MGHRA and CDR2 YSYEKL. The CDR3 is 16 amino acids. The CDR3 here is CASSHRSYPLDNEQFF. The DNA of the CDR3 is TGCGCCAGCAGCCATAGGAGTTACCCTTTAGACAATGAGCAGTTCTTC.

V gene TRBV2 combines with J gene TRBJ1-1, with D tentatively TRBD1 (5 bases). Germline CDR1 SNHLY, CDR2 FYNNEI. V was clipped by 5 bases and J by 0 bases, with 13 bases between them. The CDR3 has 15 amino acids. CDR3 nucleotide sequence: TGTGCCAGCAGTTCAAGCTGGGGCATGAACACTGAAGCTTTCTTT. Amino acids: CASSSSWGMNTEAFF.

The V gene is TRBV4-1, the J gene TRBJ2-7; 8 nucleotides match TRBD1. Germline assignment: CDR1 MGHRA and CDR2 YSYEKL. With 0 bases clipped from V and 3 bases from J, the junction kept 4 bases outside the gene matches. CDR3 size: 15 residues. DNA for the CDR3: TGCGCCAGCAGCCAAGATGGCAGGGGGCTCTACGAGCAGTACTTC. The encoded protein is CASSQDGRGLYEQYF.

This clone was detected only a few times. This sequence joins TRBV5-1 and TRBJ2-3, with a tentative D call TRBD2 (6 bases). This CDR3 region has 16 residues. Germline V gene data show CDR1 as SGHRS and CDR2 as YFSETQ. V gave up 2 bases and J gave up 0 bases, with 13 bases separating them. The CDR3 bases are TGCGCCAGCAGCTTCCGGGTCGGGACTAGCACAGATACGCAGTATTTT. Translation gives CASSFRVGTSTDTQYF.

The chain couples TRBV7-8 to TRBJ1-6, with 7 nucleotides matching TRBD1. Germline CDR1 reads SGHVS; CDR2 reads FQNEAQ. The CDR3 spans 18 residues. The junction had 17 bases not matched to a gene; V was cut back by 5 bases and J by 7 bases. The CDR3, as DNA: TGTGCCAGCAGCGTTCACGGACGGGTAATACAGGGGAATTCACCCCTCCACTTT. It yields the protein CASSVHGRVIQGNSPLHF.

The gene calls are TRBV29-1 and TRBJ2-1, with 8 bases identical to TRBD2. After removal of 4 bases from V and 4 bases from J, the junction contained 15 bases not matched to a gene. Germline CDR1 reads SQVTM; CDR2 reads ANQGSEA. CDR3 length equals 17 residues. The chain's CDR3 is CSVALWAAGVFYNEQFF. The CDR3, as DNA: TGCAGCGTTGCTCTCTGGGCAGCGGGGGTCTTTTACAATGAGCAGTTCTTC.

This sequence joins TRBV7-6 and TRBJ2-2, with D possibly matching TRBD2 (6 bases). The CDR3 runs 14 residues. Trimming removed 5 bases from V and 4 bases from J, with 11 bases in between. The germline V gene encodes CDR1 SGHVS and CDR2 FNYEAQ. The CDR3 sequence: CASSTGLSTGELFF. DNA for the CDR3: TGTGCCAGCAGCACGGGACTGAGCACCGGGGAGCTGTTTTTT.

This clone was recorded a few times. The J gene is TRBJ2-5, the V gene TRBV7-2; the D gene is possibly TRBD1 (7 bases). Germline CDR1 reads SGHTA; CDR2 reads FQGNSA. V was trimmed by 5 bases and J by 7 bases, leaving 23 bases between them. This CDR3 is 16 amino acids long. CDR3 loop: CASSGGSQGGAGTQYF. The CDR3 bases are TGTGCCAGCAGCGGGGGATCCCAGGGGGGCGCGGGGACCCAGTACTTC.

The chain has TRBV6-6 and TRBJ2-7, with TRBD1 matching 8 bases. The CDR3 length is 13 residues. Unmatched junction bases numbered 11, after V lost 10 bases and J lost 6 bases. Germline assignment: CDR1 MNHNY and CDR2 SVGAGI (reference sequence). The CDR3 bases are TGTGCCACTGCCGGACAGGGTCTGCCCGAGCAGTACTTC. Its translation is CATAGQGLPEQYF.

The chain employs TRBV7-2 and TRBJ2-5, with D unresolved. The CDR3 extends over 14 amino acids. Germline lookup yields CDR1 SGHTA and CDR2 FQGNSA. V dropped 0 bases and J dropped 2 bases, with 7 bases sitting between them. The CDR3 is CASSLAGRQETQYF. The CDR3 nucleotides are TGTGCCAGCAGCTTAGCGGGCAGACAAGAGACCCAGTACTTC.

This clone is a singleton in its sample. This chain joins TRBV30 and TRBJ2-2; 7 bases are a match to TRBD1. The trim removed 5 bases at V and 0 bases at J, leaving 3 bases unmatched. Germline CDR1 GTSNPN, CDR2 SVGIG (reference sequence). The CDR3 spans 14 residues. The CDR3 here is CAWETGTNTGELFF. CDR3 DNA sequence: TGTGCCTGGGAGACAGGGACGAACACCGGGGAGCTGTTTTTT.

The gene calls are TRBV5-4 and TRBJ2-6, with D possibly matching TRBD2 (6 bases). Trimming shortened V by 0 bases and J by 0 bases, and 10 bases separated the two germline ends. Germline V CDR1 and CDR2: SGHNT, YYREEE (reference sequence). The CDR3 length is 17 residues. The CDR3 is CASSLDAGSSGANVLTF. The CDR3 DNA reads TGTGCCAGCAGCTTGGATGCGGGGAGCTCTGGGGCCAACGTCCTGACTTTC.

The chain employs TRBV9 and TRBJ2-1, with 11 positions matching TRBD2. V gave up 1 base and J gave up 1 base; unmatched junction bases: 7. The CDR3 extends over 18 amino acids. CDR1 and CDR2 (germline): SGDLS, YYNGEE. The CDR3 region has the DNA TGTGCCAGCAGCGTACTGCTAGCGGGGGGCCAGTCCTACAATGAGCAGTTCTTC. It yields the protein CASSVLLAGGQSYNEQFF. The whole variable domain, remainder taken from reference TRBV9 and TRBJ2-1, is DSGVTQTPKHLITATGQRVTLRCSPRSGDLSVYWYQQSLDQGLQFLIQYYNGEERAKGNILERFSAQQFPDLHSELNLSSLELGDSALYFCASSVLLAGGQSYNEQFFGPGTRLTVL.

V gene TRBV2 combines with J gene TRBJ1-5; perhaps TRBD1 as D (5 bases). The CDR3 totals 14 residues. Trimming took 7 bases from V and 0 from J, leaving 10 bases between them. CDR1 is SNHLY, CDR2 FYNNEI, per germline. In DNA, the CDR3 is TGTGCCAGCACCAGGCAGGGTAGCAATCAGCCCCAGCATTTT. Amino acid sequence: CASTRQGSNQPQHF.

V usage is TRBV30 and J usage is TRBJ2-2, with 13 bases fitting TRBD2. V gave up 3 bases and J gave up 9 bases; unmatched junction bases: 13. The CDR3 is 17 residues long. Germline CDR1 and CDR2: GTSNPN and SVGIG (reference sequence). The CDR3 region is CAWSRLAGGQLVRELFF. Written as DNA, the CDR3 is TGTGCCTGGAGCCGACTAGCGGGGGGCCAACTGGTAAGGGAGCTGTTTTTT.

The rearrangement uses TRBV4-1 and TRBJ2-1, with a tentative D call TRBD1 (6 bases). CDR3 size: 18 residues. The V gene lost 0 bases and the J gene lost 7 bases, with 22 bases spanning the gap. The germline gives CDR1 MGHRA, CDR2 YSYEKL. The CDR3 protein is CASSQDPGLALGQNEQFF. The CDR3 nucleotides are TGCGCCAGCAGCCAAGATCCGGGCCTAGCTTTGGGACAAAATGAGCAGTTCTTC.